The rows below give T cell receptor beta chains drawn from one sample of a study of beta chain features in type 1 diabetes. Measured with immunoSEQ multiplex PCR; TCRdb has only the in-frame clones, and not every one. Of some 900,000 clones listed, under 20% were seen once; the top ten hold 0.023%. The sequenced sample was naive CD4+ T cells from blood. Receptors originate from a young woman in good health. Both conserved end residues are part of each CDR3. Fields, in order: V gene, clone size, D gene, J gene, CDR3 DNA, CDR3 protein. The D gene is left open where the match is weak. Size values are once, few and many counts, or a class for expanded clones, and some rows have none.

v_gene: TRBV5-1
abundance: few
d_gene: -
j_gene: TRBJ2-2
CDR3nt: TGCGCCAGCAGCTTGGTGGAAGGCACCGGGGAGCTGTTTTTT
CDR3aa: CASSLVEGTGELFF

v_gene: TRBV29-1
abundance: -
d_gene: -
j_gene: TRBJ2-5
CDR3nt: TGCAGCGTTGGAGGGGGGGGACAAGAGACCCAGTACTTC
CDR3aa: CSVGGGGQETQYF

v_gene: TRBV18
abundance: -
d_gene: -
j_gene: TRBJ2-7
CDR3nt: TGTGCCAGCTCACCACTGGGGGGCATAAGCCCCCGTCGCCCCTACGAGCAGTACTTC
CDR3aa: CASSPLGGISPRRPYEQYF

v_gene: TRBV28
abundance: -
d_gene: -
j_gene: TRBJ2-7
CDR3nt: TGTGCCAGCACCGCAGGTGGGAGATTCGAGCAGTACTTC
CDR3aa: CASTAGGRFEQYF

v_gene: TRBV11-2
abundance: -
d_gene: -
j_gene: TRBJ2-1
CDR3nt: TGTGCCAGCAGCTTAGGAGGCGGATCCGGGACTCTCTTTCTCGAGCAGTTCTTC
CDR3aa: CASSLGGGSGTLFLEQFF

v_gene: TRBV7-2
abundance: few
d_gene: TRBD1
j_gene: TRBJ1-2
CDR3nt: TGTGCCAGCAGCCCCCGGGACAGGGGTAGCGGCTACACCTTC
CDR3aa: CASSPRDRGSGYTF

v_gene: TRBV10-3
abundance: -
d_gene: TRBD1
j_gene: TRBJ2-5
CDR3nt: TGTGCCATCAGAGGCGACAGGGGCCAAGAGACCCAGTACTTC
CDR3aa: CAIRGDRGQETQYF

v_gene: TRBV5-4
abundance: -
d_gene: -
j_gene: TRBJ2-5
CDR3nt: TGTGCCAGCAGCAAGACCCACGAGACCCAGTACTTC
CDR3aa: CASSKTHETQYF

v_gene: TRBV5-1
abundance: -
d_gene: -
j_gene: TRBJ2-3
CDR3nt: TGCGCCAGCAGCTCGGGGGTCTGGACCCCTAGCACAGATACGCAGTATTTT
CDR3aa: CASSSGVWTPSTDTQYF

v_gene: TRBV28
abundance: -
d_gene: -
j_gene: TRBJ1-2
CDR3nt: TGTGCCAGCAGTCTTGAGAGGGGCTACACCTTC
CDR3aa: CASSLERGYTF

v_gene: TRBV28
abundance: -
d_gene: -
j_gene: TRBJ1-2
CDR3nt: TGTGCCAGCAGTTTAAGCGAGGTTAACTATGGCTACACCTTC
CDR3aa: CASSLSEVNYGYTF

v_gene: TRBV4-1
abundance: once
d_gene: -
j_gene: TRBJ2-6
CDR3nt: TGCGCCAGCAGCCAAGCCCCTCCCCGAGGGCCTGTTATAGGGGCCAACGTCCTGACTTTC
CDR3aa: CASSQAPPRGPVIGANVLTF

v_gene: TRBV7-6
abundance: few
d_gene: -
j_gene: TRBJ2-5
CDR3nt: TGTGCCAGCAGCCCCATCGGCAGGTCGCAAGAGACCCAGTACTTC
CDR3aa: CASSPIGRSQETQYF

v_gene: TRBV28
abundance: -
d_gene: -
j_gene: TRBJ2-6
CDR3nt: TGTGCCAGCAGTTTCCCGACGACTTCTGGGGCCAACGTCCTGACTTTC
CDR3aa: CASSFPTTSGANVLTF

v_gene: TRBV19
abundance: few
d_gene: -
j_gene: TRBJ1-5
CDR3nt: TGTGCCAGTAGTACAAGGGGCAATCAGCCCCAGCATTTT
CDR3aa: CASSTRGNQPQHF

v_gene: TRBV2
abundance: -
d_gene: TRBD1
j_gene: TRBJ1-2
CDR3nt: TGTGCCAGCAGTGAAGCCCGGACAGGGAGCTATGGCTACACCTTC
CDR3aa: CASSEARTGSYGYTF

v_gene: TRBV5-6
abundance: -
d_gene: -
j_gene: TRBJ2-7
CDR3nt: TGTGCCAGCAGCCCCCCGAAAGGGCCTACCTACGAGCAGTACTTC
CDR3aa: CASSPPKGPTYEQYF

v_gene: TRBV5-1
abundance: few
d_gene: -
j_gene: TRBJ1-5
CDR3nt: TGCGCCAGCAGCTTGTCAGACCCTTCCGGCCAGCCCCAGCATTTT
CDR3aa: CASSLSDPSGQPQHF

v_gene: TRBV2
abundance: few
d_gene: TRBD1
j_gene: TRBJ1-1
CDR3nt: TGTGCCAGCAATGGACAGGTGGGGTTGTACACTGAAGCTTTCTTT
CDR3aa: CASNGQVGLYTEAFF

v_gene: TRBV18
abundance: few
d_gene: TRBD2
j_gene: TRBJ2-1
CDR3nt: TGTGCCAGCTCGACTTCTAGCGGTTTCTACAATGAGCAGTTCTTC
CDR3aa: CASSTSSGFYNEQFF

v_gene: TRBV27
abundance: -
d_gene: TRBD1
j_gene: TRBJ2-7
CDR3nt: TGTGCCAGCAGTTGGGGTGTGACAGGGACCTACGAGCAGTACTTC
CDR3aa: CASSWGVTGTYEQYF

v_gene: TRBV7-9
abundance: -
d_gene: TRBD2
j_gene: TRBJ2-7
CDR3nt: TGTGCCAGCGGTCGGACTAGCGGGATAGTCTACGAGCAGTACTTC
CDR3aa: CASGRTSGIVYEQYF

v_gene: TRBV10-3
abundance: -
d_gene: -
j_gene: TRBJ1-1
CDR3nt: TGTGCCATCAGTGCCCCACAGGGTGGGAACACTGAAGCTTTCTTT
CDR3aa: CAISAPQGGNTEAFF

v_gene: TRBV7-2
abundance: few
d_gene: TRBD2
j_gene: TRBJ2-4
CDR3nt: TGTGCCAGCAGCCCTAGCGGGAAAAACATTCAGTACTTC
CDR3aa: CASSPSGKNIQYF

v_gene: TRBV11-2
abundance: few
d_gene: -
j_gene: TRBJ2-3
CDR3nt: TGTGCCAGCAGCTTAGGGGCGGGAGCAGGGGCGCAGTATTTT
CDR3aa: CASSLGAGAGAQYF

v_gene: TRBV29-1
abundance: few
d_gene: TRBD1
j_gene: TRBJ2-7
CDR3nt: TGCAGCGTTGAAAGCTCGGCAGGGGGCGATTACGAGCAGTACTTC
CDR3aa: CSVESSAGGDYEQYF

v_gene: TRBV7-8
abundance: -
d_gene: -
j_gene: TRBJ2-3
CDR3nt: TGTGCCAGCAGCTTAGAGGTGACGGATACGCAGTATTTT
CDR3aa: CASSLEVTDTQYF

v_gene: TRBV11-2
abundance: -
d_gene: TRBD2
j_gene: TRBJ2-1
CDR3nt: TGTGCCAGCAGACGAAGGACTAGCGGGAGATACAATGAGCAGTTCTTC
CDR3aa: CASRRRTSGRYNEQFF

v_gene: TRBV7-2
abundance: few
d_gene: -
j_gene: TRBJ2-5
CDR3nt: TGTGCCAGCAGCCTAGTATCACAGGGATTCGGGACAAGCCAAGAGACCCAGTACTTC
CDR3aa: CASSLVSQGFGTSQETQYF

v_gene: TRBV7-2
abundance: few
d_gene: TRBD1
j_gene: TRBJ2-5
CDR3nt: TGTGCCAGCAGCTGGGACAGGGTGGAGACCCAGTACTTC
CDR3aa: CASSWDRVETQYF

v_gene: TRBV7-2
abundance: -
d_gene: -
j_gene: TRBJ1-2
CDR3nt: TGTGCCAGCAGCTTAGGATTTCGGGGGGCCGTCTATGGCTACACCTTC
CDR3aa: CASSLGFRGAVYGYTF